The TCR beta chain under discussion was sequenced for a study of pediatric ulcerative colitis. The assay was immunoSEQ multiplex PCR, and TCRdb's table has in-frame clones only and misses some. The profile shows 12,000 to 15,000 clones, 85% to 90% of them singletons. The CDR3 is 15 amino acids. The V gene lost 0 bases and the J gene lost 4 bases, with 9 bases spanning the gap. The germline V gene has CDR1 KGHSH and CDR2 LQKENI. This clone showed up just once. The receptor was derived from a boy aged 5-17 years with moderate ulcerative colitis. Material: blood. The chain uses TRBV18 and TRBJ2-2; possible D gene TRBD2, 6 bases. In DNA, the CDR3 is TGTGCCAGCTCACCACCGAACGGGGGCACCGGGGAGCTGTTTTTT. This gives the protein CASSPPNGGTGELFF.